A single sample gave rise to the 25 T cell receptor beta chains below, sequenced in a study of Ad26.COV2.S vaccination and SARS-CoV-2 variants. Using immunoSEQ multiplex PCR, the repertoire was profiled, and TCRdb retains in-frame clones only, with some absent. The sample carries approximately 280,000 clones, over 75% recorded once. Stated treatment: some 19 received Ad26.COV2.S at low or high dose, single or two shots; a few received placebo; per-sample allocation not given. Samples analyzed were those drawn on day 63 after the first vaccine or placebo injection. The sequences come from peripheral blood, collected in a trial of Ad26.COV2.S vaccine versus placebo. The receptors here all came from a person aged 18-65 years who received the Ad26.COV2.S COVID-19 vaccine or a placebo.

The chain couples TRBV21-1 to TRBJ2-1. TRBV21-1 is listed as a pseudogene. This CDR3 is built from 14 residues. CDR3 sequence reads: CASSKSPLTDEQFF. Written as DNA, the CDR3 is TGTGCCAGCAGCAAAAGTCCCCTCACCGATGAGCAGTTCTTC.

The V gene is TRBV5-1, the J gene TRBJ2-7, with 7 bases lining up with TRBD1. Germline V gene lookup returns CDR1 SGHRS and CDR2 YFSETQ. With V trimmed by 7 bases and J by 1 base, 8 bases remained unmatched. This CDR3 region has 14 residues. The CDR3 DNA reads TGCGCCAGCGGGACGACAGGGACATCCTACGAGCAGTACTTC. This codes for CASGTTGTSYEQYF. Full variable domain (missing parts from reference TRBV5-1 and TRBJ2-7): KAGVTQTPRYLIKTRGQQVTLSCSPISGHRSVSWYQQTPGQGLQFLFEYFSETQRNKGNFPGRFSGRQFSNSRSEMNVSTLELGDSALYLCASGTTGTSYEQYFGPGTRLTVT.

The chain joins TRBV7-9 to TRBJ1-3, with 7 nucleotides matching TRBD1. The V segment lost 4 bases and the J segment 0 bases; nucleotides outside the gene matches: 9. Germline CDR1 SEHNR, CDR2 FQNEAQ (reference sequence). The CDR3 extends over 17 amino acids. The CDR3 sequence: CASSYKTGPSSGNTIYF. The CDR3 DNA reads TGTGCCAGCAGCTACAAGACAGGGCCATCCTCTGGAAACACCATATATTTT.

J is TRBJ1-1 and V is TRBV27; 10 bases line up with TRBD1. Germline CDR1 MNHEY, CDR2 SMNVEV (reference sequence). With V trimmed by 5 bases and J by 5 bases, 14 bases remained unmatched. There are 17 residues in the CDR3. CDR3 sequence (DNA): TGTGCCAGCAGTCCACACACACGACAGGGGGCGCGAACTGAAGCTTTCTTT. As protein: CASSPHTRQGARTEAFF.

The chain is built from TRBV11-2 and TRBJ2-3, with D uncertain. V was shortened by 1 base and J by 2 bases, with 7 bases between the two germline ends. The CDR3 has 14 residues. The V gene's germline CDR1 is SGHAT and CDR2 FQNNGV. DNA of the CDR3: TGTGCCAGCAGCTTAGGGGTCGCCACAGATACGCAGTATTTT. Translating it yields CASSLGVATDTQYF.

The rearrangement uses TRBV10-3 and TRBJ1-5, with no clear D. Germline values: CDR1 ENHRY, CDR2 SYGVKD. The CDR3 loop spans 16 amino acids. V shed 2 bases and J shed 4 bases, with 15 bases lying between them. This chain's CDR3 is CAISEEGPIKNQPQHF. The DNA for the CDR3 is TGTGCCATCAGTGAGGAGGGTCCAATAAAAAATCAGCCCCAGCATTTT.

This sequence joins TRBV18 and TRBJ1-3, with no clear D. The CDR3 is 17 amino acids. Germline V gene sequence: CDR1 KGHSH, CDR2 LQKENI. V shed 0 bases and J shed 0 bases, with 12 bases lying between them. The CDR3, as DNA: TGTGCCAGCTCACCACCAGGCGCGCCGACCTCTGGAAACACCATATATTTT. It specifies CASSPPGAPTSGNTIYF.

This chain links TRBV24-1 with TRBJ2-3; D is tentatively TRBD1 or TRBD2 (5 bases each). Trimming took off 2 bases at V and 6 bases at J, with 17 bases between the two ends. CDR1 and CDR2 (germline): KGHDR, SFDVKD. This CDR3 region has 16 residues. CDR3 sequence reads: CATSDSRGAQEDTQYF. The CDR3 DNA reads TGTGCCACCAGTGATTCCAGAGGGGCCCAAGAGGATACGCAGTATTTT.

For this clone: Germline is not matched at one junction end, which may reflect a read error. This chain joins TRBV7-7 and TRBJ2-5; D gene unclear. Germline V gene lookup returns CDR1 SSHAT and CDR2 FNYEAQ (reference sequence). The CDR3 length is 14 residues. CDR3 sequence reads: CASSLDWGSETQYF. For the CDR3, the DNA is TGTGCTAGCAGCTTAGATTGGGGTTCAGAGACCCAGTACTTC. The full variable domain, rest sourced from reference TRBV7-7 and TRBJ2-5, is GAGVSQSPRYKVTKRGQDVTLRCDPISSHATLYWYQQALGQGPEFLTYFNYEAQPDKSGLPSDRFSAERPEGSISTLTIQRTEQRDSAMYRCASSLDWGSETQYFGPGTRLLVL.

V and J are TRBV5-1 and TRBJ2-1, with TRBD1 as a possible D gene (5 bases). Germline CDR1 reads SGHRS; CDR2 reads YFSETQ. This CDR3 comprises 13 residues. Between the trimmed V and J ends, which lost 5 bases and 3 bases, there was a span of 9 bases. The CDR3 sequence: CASRDTGYNEQFF. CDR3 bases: TGCGCCAGCAGGGACACCGGCTACAATGAGCAGTTCTTC.

The CDR3 sequence is CASSPPGHGYTF. The CDR3 bases are TGTGCCAGCAGCCCCCCAGGACATGGCTACACCTTC. This chain uses TRBV12-3 or TRBV12-4 with TRBJ1-2; no definite D call. V gave up 6 bases and J gave up 6 bases, with 11 bases separating them. CDR3 length: 12 residues.

The CDR3: CASSQLAGVPYNEQFF. CDR3 nucleotide sequence: TGCGCCAGCAGCCAACTAGCGGGAGTTCCCTACAATGAGCAGTTCTTC. The chain employs TRBV4-1 and TRBJ2-1; 10 positions match TRBD2. The CDR3 spans 16 residues. Germline loops: CDR1 MGHRA, CDR2 YSYEKL. Unmatched junction bases numbered 3, after V lost 2 bases and J lost 2 bases.

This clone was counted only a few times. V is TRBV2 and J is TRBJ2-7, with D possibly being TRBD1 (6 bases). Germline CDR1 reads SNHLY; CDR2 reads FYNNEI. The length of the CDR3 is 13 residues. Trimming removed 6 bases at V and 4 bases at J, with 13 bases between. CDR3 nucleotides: TGTGCCAGCAGGGGCTGGGACAAATACGAGCAGTACTTC. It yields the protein CASRGWDKYEQYF. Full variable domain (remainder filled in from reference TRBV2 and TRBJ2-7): EPEVTQTPSHQVTQMGQEVILRCVPISNHLYFYWYRQILGQKVEFLVSFYNNEISEKSEIFDDQFSVERPDGSNFTLKIRSTKLEDSAMYFCASRGWDKYEQYFGPGTRLTVT.

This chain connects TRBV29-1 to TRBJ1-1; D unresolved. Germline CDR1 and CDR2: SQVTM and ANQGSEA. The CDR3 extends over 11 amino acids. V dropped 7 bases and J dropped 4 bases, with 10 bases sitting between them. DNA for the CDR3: TGCAGCGCCCGGCACAGCACTGAAGCTTTCTTT. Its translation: CSARHSTEAFF.

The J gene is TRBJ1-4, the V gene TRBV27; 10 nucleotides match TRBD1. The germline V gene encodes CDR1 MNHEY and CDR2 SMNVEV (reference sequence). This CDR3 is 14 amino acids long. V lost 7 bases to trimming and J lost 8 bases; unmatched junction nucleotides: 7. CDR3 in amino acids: CASKTGGREEKLFF. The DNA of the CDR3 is TGTGCCAGCAAGACAGGGGGCCGAGAGGAAAAACTGTTTTTT.

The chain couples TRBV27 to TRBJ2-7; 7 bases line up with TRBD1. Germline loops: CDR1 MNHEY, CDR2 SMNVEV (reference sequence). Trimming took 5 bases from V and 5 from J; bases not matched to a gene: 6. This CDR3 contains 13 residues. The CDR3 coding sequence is TGTGCCAGCAGTCCAAGACAGGGCCACGAGCAGTACTTC. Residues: CASSPRQGHEQYF.

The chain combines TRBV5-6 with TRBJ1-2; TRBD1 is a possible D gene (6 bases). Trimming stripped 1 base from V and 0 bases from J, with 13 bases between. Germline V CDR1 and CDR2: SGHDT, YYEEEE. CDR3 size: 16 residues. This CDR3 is CASSLPGQQANYGYTF. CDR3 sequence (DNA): TGTGCCAGCAGCTTGCCGGGACAACAAGCTAACTATGGCTACACCTTC.

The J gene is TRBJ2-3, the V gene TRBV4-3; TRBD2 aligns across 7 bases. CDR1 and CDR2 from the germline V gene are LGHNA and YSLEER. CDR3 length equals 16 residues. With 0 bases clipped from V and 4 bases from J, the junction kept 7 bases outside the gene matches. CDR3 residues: CASSQEILAVPDTQYF. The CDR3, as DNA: TGCGCCAGCAGCCAAGAAATCCTAGCGGTTCCAGATACGCAGTATTTT.

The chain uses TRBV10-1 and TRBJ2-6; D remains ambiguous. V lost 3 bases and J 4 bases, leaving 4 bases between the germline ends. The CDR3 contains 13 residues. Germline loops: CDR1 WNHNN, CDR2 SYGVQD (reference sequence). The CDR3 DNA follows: TGCGCCAGCAGTGAAGAGGGGGCCAACGTCCTGACTTTC. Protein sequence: CASSEEGANVLTF.

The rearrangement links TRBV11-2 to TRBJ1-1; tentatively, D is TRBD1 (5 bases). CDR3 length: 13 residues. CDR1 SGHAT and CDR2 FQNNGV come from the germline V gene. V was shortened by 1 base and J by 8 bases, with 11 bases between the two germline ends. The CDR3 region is CASSLAGGGEAFF. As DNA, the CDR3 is TGTGCCAGCAGCTTAGCCGGCGGGGGGGAAGCTTTCTTT.

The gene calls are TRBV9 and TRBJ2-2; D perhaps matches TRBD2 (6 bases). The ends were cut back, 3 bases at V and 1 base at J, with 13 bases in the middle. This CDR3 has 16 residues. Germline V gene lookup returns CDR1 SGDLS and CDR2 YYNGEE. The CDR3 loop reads CASSASSAWNTGELFF. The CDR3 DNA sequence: TGTGCCAGCAGCGCGTCTAGCGCCTGGAACACCGGGGAGCTGTTTTTT.

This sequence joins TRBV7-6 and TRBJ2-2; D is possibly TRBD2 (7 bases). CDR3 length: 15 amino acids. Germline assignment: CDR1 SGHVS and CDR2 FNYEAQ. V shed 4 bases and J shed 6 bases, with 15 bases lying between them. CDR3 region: CASSYNRGGAGELFF. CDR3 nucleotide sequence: TGTGCCAGCAGCTACAACCGAGGGGGGGCCGGGGAGCTGTTTTTT. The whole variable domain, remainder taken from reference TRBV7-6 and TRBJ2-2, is GAGVSQSPRYKVTKRGQDVALRCDPISGHVSLYWYRQALGQGPEFLTYFNYEAQQDKSGLPNDRFSAERPEGSISTLTIQRTEQRDSAMYRCASSYNRGGAGELFFGEGSRLTVL.

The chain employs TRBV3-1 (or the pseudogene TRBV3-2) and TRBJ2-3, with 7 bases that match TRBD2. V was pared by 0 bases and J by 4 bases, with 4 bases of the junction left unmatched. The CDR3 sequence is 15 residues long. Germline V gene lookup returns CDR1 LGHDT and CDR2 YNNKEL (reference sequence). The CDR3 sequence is CASSQDLTSADTQYF. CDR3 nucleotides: TGTGCCAGCAGCCAAGATCTTACTAGCGCAGATACGCAGTATTTT.

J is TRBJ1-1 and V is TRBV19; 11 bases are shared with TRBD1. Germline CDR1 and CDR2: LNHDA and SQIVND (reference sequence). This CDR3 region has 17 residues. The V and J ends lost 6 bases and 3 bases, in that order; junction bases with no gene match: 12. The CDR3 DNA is TGTGCCAGTAGCACATCCCCGGGACAGGGGGGTCACACTGAAGCTTTCTTT. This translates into CASSTSPGQGGHTEAFF.

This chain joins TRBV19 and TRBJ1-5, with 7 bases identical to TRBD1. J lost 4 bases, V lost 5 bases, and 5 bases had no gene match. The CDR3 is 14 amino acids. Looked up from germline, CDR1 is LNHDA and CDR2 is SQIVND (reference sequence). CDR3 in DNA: TGTGCCAGTAGTCCCACAGGGGTGAATCAGCCCCAGCATTTT. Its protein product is CASSPTGVNQPQHF.